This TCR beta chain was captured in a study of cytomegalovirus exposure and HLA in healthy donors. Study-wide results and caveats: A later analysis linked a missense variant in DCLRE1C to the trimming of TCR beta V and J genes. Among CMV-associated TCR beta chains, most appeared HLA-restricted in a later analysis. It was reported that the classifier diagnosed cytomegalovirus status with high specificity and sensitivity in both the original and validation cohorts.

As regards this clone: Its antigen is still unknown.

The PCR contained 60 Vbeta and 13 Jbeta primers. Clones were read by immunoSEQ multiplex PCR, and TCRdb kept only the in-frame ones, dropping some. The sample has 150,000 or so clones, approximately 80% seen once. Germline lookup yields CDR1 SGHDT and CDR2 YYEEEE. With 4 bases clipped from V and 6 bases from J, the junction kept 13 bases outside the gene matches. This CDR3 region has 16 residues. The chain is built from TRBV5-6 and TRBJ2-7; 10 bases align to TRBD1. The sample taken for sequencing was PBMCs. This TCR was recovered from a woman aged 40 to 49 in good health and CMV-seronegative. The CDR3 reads CASSPVGRTGGSEQYF. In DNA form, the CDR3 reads TGTGCCAGCAGCCCGGTGGGCCGGACAGGGGGAAGCGAGCAGTACTTC. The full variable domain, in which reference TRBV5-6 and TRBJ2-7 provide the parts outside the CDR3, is DAGVTQSPTHLIKTRGQQVTLRCSPKSGHDTVSWYQQALGQGPQFIFQYYEEEERQRGNFPDRFSGHQFPNYSSELNVNALLLGDSALYLCASSPVGRTGGSEQYFGPGTRLTVT.